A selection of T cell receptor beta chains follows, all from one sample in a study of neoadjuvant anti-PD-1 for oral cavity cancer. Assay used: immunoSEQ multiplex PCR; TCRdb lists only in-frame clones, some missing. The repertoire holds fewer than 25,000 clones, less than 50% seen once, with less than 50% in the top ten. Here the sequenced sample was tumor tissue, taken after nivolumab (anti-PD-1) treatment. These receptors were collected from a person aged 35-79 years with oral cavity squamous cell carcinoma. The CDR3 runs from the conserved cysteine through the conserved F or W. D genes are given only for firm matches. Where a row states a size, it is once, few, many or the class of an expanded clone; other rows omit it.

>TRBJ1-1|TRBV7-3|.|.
TGTGCCAGCAGCTTTCAGGGTCAAAACACTGAAGCTTTCTTT
CASSFQGQNTEAFF
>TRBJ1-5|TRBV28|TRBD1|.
TGTGCCAGCAGGCGTACAGGGGGCAATCAGCCCCAGCATTTT
CASRRTGGNQPQHF
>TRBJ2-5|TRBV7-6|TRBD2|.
TGTGCCAGCAGCTTAGGGACTAGCATTCAAGAGACCCAGTACTTC
CASSLGTSIQETQYF
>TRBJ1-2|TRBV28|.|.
TGTGCCAGCAGTCTGGCAGGCGGGGAGGTCTATGGCTACACCTTC
CASSLAGGEVYGYTF
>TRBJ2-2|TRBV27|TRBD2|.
TGTGCCAGCAGTCCCCTCGGGGGGGCTGGCACCGGGGAGCTGTTTTTT
CASSPLGGAGTGELFF
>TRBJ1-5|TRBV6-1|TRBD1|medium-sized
TGTGCCAGCACCCAGGACAGGGAGGGTCAGCCCCAGCATTTT
CASTQDREGQPQHF
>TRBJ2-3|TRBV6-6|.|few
TGTGCCAGCAGTTACCTGGGTGCGGATACGCAGTATTTT
CASSYLGADTQYF
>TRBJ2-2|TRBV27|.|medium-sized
TGTGCCAGCCGTTATAACGGGGTCGCGAACACCGGGGAGCTGTTTTTT
CASRYNGVANTGELFF
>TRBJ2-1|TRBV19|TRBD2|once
TGTGCCAGTAGTTTCGGACTAGCTATCACCCTAAGATATGAGCAGTTCTTC
CASSFGLAITLRYEQFF
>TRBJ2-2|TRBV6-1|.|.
TGTGCCAGCAAACCGGGCCTTTCCTGGGAGCTGTTTTTT
CASKPGLSWELFF
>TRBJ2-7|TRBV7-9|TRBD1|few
TGTGCCAGCAGCTGGGGACAGGCTAGCTACGAGCAGTACTTC
CASSWGQASYEQYF
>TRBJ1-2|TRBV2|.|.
TGTGCCAGCAGTGAAGTATCCCGTAGAGATGGCTACACCTTC
CASSEVSRRDGYTF
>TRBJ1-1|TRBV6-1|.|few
TGTGCCAGCAGTCGTAGGGAGGTGGATGAAGCTTTCTTT
CASSRREVDEAFF
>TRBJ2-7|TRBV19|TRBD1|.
TGTGCCAGTAGCCGACAGGGGTACGCCTACGAGCAGTACTTC
CASSRQGYAYEQYF
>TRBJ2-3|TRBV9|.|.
TGTGCCAGCAGCCCACGGACAGATACGCAGTATTTT
CASSPRTDTQYF
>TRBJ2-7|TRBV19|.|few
TGTGCCAGTAGTAGGGCAGGAAGTTACGAGCAGTACTTC
CASSRAGSYEQYF
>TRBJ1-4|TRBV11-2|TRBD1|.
TGTGCCAGCAGCCAAGACAGGGGCTATAATGAAAAACTGTTTTTT
CASSQDRGYNEKLFF
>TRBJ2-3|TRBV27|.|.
TGTGCCAGCAGACGGACAAAGCAAAGCACAGATACGCAGTATTTT
CASRRTKQSTDTQYF
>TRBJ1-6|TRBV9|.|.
TGTGCCAGCAGCGTCGGGGAGAAACATTCACCCCTCCACTTT
CASSVGEKHSPLHF
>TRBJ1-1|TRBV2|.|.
TGTGCCAGCAGTGAAACCTTAGACAGTCAGAACACTGAAGCTTTCTTT
CASSETLDSQNTEAFF
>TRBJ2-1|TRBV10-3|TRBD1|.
TGTGCCATCGCCGATGTGGAGAAGGGGACAGGGGCGTATGAGCAGTTCTTC
CAIADVEKGTGAYEQFF
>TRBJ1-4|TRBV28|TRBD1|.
TGTGCCACCAAACCTAAGACAGGGTTTAATGAAAAACTGTTTTTT
CATKPKTGFNEKLFF
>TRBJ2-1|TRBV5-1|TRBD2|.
TGCGCCAGCAGACCCCGCGCTAGCGGTGAAAGCTCCTACAATGAGCAGTTCTTC
CASRPRASGESSYNEQFF
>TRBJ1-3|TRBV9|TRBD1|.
TGTGCCAGCAGCGTAGGGACAGGGACCCTCGCAGGAAACACCATATATTTT
CASSVGTGTLAGNTIYF
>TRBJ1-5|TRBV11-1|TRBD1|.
TGTGCCAGCAGCTTAGGGGACAGGGCACAGCCCCAGCATTTT
CASSLGDRAQPQHF
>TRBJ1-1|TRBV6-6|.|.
TGTGCCAGCAGTTACCCCGCCGGCCCGGCGGGAGCTTTCTTT
CASSYPAGPAGAFF
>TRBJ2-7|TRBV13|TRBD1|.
TGTGCCAGCAGCTCCAACAGGGGCTTCCCCTACGAGCAGTACTTC
CASSSNRGFPYEQYF
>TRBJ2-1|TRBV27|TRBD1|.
TGTGCCAGCAGCCCTACAGGGGGCTCCTACAATGAGCAGTTCTTC
CASSPTGGSYNEQFF
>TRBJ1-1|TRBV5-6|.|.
TGTGCCAGCAGCCGGGACCGGAACACTGAAGCTTTCTTT
CASSRDRNTEAFF
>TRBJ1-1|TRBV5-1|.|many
TGCGCCAGCAGCTTGGGAGAGGTCGGTGAAGCTTTCTTT
CASSLGEVGEAFF
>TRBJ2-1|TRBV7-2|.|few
TGTGCCAGCAGCTTAGGACAGGGACTATACAATGAGCAGTTCTTC
CASSLGQGLYNEQFF
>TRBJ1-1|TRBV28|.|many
TGTGCCAGCAGGGAAGGGGACACTGAAGCTTTCTTT
CASREGDTEAFF
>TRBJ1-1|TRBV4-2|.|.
TGTGCCAGCAGCCGAACAGGGTGGGCTGAAGCTTTCTTT
CASSRTGWAEAFF
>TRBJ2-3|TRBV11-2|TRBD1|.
TGTGCCAGCAGCTTCGAGGGGGCCCACACAGATACGCAGTATTTT
CASSFEGAHTDTQYF
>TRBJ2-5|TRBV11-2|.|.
TGTGCCAGCAGCTTAGAAACAGTGGGACGAGGGACCCAGTACTTC
CASSLETVGRGTQYF